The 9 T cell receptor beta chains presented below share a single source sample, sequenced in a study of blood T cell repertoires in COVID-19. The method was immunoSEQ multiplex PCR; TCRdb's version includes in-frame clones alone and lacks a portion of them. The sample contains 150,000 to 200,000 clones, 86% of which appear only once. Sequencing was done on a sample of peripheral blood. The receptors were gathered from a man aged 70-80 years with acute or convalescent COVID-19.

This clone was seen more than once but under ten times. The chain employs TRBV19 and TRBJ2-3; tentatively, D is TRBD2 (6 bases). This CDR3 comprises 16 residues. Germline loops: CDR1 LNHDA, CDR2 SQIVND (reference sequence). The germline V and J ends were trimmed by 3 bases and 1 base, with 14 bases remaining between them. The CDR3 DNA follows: TGTGCCAGTAGTATCGGAGGGTTCGGGGGCACAGATACGCAGTATTTT. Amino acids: CASSIGGFGGTDTQYF.

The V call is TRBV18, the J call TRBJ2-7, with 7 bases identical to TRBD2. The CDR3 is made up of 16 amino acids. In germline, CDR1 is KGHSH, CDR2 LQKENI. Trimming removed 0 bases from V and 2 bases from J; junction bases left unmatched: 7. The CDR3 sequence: CASSPPLGGSPYEQYF. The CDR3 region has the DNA TGTGCCAGCTCACCACCCCTCGGCGGGAGCCCCTACGAGCAGTACTTC. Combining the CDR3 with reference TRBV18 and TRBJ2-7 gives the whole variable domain NAGVMQNPRHLVRRRGQEARLRCSPMKGHSHVYWYRQLPEEGLKFMVYLQKENIIDESGMPKERFSAEFPKEGPSILRIQQVVRGDSAAYFCASSPPLGGSPYEQYFGPGTRLTVT.

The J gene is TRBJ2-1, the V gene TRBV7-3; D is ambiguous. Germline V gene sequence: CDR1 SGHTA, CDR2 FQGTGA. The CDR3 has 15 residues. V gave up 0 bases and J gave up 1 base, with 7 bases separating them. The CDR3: CASSLTSQSYNEQFF. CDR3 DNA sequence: TGTGCCAGCAGCTTAACGTCCCAGTCCTACAATGAGCAGTTCTTC.

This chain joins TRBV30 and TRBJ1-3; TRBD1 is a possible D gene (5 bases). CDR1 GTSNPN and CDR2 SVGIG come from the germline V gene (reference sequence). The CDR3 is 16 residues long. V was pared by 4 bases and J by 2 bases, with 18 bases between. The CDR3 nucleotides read TGTGCCTGGACCTTAGAGGGGAGGATTACTGGAAACACCATATATTTT. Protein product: CAWTLEGRITGNTIYF.

The CDR3 reads CASSARLAGIYEQYF. CDR3 coding DNA: TGTGCCAGCAGCGCCAGACTAGCGGGGATCTACGAGCAGTACTTC. The chain has TRBV14 and TRBJ2-7; 11 bases map to TRBD2. The ends lost 5 bases at V and 3 bases at J; junction bases unmatched: 6. The CDR3 covers 15 residues. In germline, CDR1 is SGHDN, CDR2 FVKESK.

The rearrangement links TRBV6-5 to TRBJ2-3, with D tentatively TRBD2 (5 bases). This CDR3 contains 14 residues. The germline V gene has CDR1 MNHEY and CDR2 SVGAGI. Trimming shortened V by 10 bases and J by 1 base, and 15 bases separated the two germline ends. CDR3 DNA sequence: TGTGCCACCCAGAGGGCGCCGGGCACAGATACGCAGTATTTT. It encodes CATQRAPGTDTQYF.

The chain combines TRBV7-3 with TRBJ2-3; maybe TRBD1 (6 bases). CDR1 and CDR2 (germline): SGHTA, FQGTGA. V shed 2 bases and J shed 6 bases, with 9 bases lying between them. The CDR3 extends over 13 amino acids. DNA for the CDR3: TGTGCCAGCAGCTTAGGACAGATCGATACGCAGTATTTT. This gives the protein CASSLGQIDTQYF.

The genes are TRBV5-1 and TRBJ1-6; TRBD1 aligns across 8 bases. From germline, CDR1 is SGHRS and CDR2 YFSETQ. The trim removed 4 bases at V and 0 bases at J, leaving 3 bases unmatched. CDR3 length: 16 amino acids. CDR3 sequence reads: CASSPGTGSYNSPLHF. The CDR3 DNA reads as TGCGCCAGCAGCCCGGGGACAGGCTCCTATAATTCACCCCTCCACTTT.

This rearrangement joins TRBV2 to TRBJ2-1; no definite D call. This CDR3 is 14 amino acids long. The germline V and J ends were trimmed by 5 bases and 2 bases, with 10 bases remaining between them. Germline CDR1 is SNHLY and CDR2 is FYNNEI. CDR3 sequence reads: CASSSAKAYNEQFF. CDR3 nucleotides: TGTGCCAGCAGTTCCGCGAAAGCCTACAATGAGCAGTTCTTC.